This T cell receptor (beta chain) came from a study of cytomegalovirus exposure and HLA in healthy donors. Study findings and constraints: Some public TCRs appeared in many individuals, while most sequences were rare.

The PCR had 60 Vbeta and 13 Jbeta primers. This table comes from immunoSEQ multiplex PCR, and its TCRdb copy is limited to in-frame clones, with some not included. The top ten hold under 6.5% of the sample, which has tens of thousands of clones, around 73% seen once. Comments on this clone: Its target is not known.

In germline, CDR1 is SGHKS, CDR2 YYEKEE (reference sequence). The CDR3 length is 15 residues. Losses at the gene ends were 4 bases for V and 4 bases for J; bases not matched to a gene: 7. Sequencing input: PBMCs. The TCR was taken from a man between 45 and 60 years old in good health and CMV-seronegative. The chain joins TRBV5-5 to TRBJ1-5; 8 bases line up with TRBD1. The CDR3: CASSEQGDYNQPQHF. DNA of the CDR3: TGTGCCAGCAGCGAACAGGGGGATTATAATCAGCCCCAGCATTTT.